One sample yielded the 31 T cell receptor beta chains listed below, sequenced in a study of metastatic and nonmetastatic thyroid tumors. Prior to thyroid surgery, none of the patients had received any treatment. With MiXCR, TCRdb reprocessed the PCR reads. The table records around 34,000 clones, 20% to 25% of them present only once. The sequenced sample consisted of tumor tissue. These receptors were collected from a male donor with papillary thyroid cancer or a benign thyroid nodule (not recorded which). Some clones in this sample may be carry-over from other donors' samples.

The chain joins TRBV2 to TRBJ1-2; the D gene is possibly TRBD1 (5 bases). The CDR3 is 14 residues long. Germline V gene sequence: CDR1 SNHLY, CDR2 FYNNEI. V was clipped by 1 base and J by 4 bases, with 10 bases between them. CDR3 residues: CASSEGTNTYGYTF. In DNA, the CDR3 is TGTGCCAGCAGTGAAGGGACAAACACCTATGGCTACACCTTC.

This clone turned up a few times. One junction end does not reproduce the germline sequence, and a read error may be involved. The chain couples TRBV6-5 to TRBJ2-7; D gene unclear. CDR1 MNHEY and CDR2 SVGAGI come from the germline V gene. The CDR3 loop spans 14 amino acids. Here the CDR3 reads CASRNSSPPYDQYF. The CDR3 nucleotides are TGTGCCAGCAGAAACTCTAGTCCTCCCTACGATCAGTACTTC.

V usage is TRBV27 and J usage is TRBJ2-7, with TRBD2 matching 8 bases. There are 14 residues in the CDR3. Germline V lookup: CDR1 MNHEY, CDR2 SMNVEV (reference sequence). Trimming removed 0 bases from V and 3 bases from J; junction bases left unmatched: 1. CDR3 nucleotides: TGTGCCAGCAGTTTATCAGCGGGAGTCTACGAGCAGTACTTC. Protein sequence: CASSLSAGVYEQYF.

This clone was observed a handful of times. The gene calls are TRBV2 and TRBJ2-7; D not certain. The germline V and J ends were trimmed by 0 bases and 0 bases, with 9 bases remaining between them. Germline V lookup: CDR1 SNHLY, CDR2 FYNNEI. The CDR3 spans 15 residues. The CDR3 protein is CASSEAGSSSYEQYF. In DNA form, the CDR3 reads TGTGCCAGCAGTGAAGCCGGCTCAAGCTCCTACGAGCAGTACTTC.

There are many counts of this clone. The V call is TRBV14, the J call TRBJ1-1; the D gene is possibly TRBD1 (5 bases). The length of the CDR3 is 15 residues. Germline CDR1 is SGHDN and CDR2 is FVKESK. V shed 1 base and J shed 0 bases, with 9 bases lying between them. CDR3 sequence: CASSQVKGMNTEAFF. DNA of the CDR3: TGTGCCAGCAGCCAAGTTAAGGGGATGAACACTGAAGCTTTCTTT.

The rearrangement links TRBV20-1 to TRBJ2-3; 9 nucleotides agree with TRBD1. Germline assignment: CDR1 DFQATT and CDR2 SNEGSKA (reference sequence). This CDR3 is 15 amino acids long. The ends lost 1 base at V and 4 bases at J; junction bases unmatched: 6. The CDR3 region has the DNA TGCAGTGCTAGAGGTGGGACAGGGACGCCAGATACGCAGTATTTT. Amino acid sequence: CSARGGTGTPDTQYF.

As concerns this clone: This sequence may be a read error, since a much larger clone differs from it by one base. This sequence joins TRBV5-8 and TRBJ1-2; weak D call: TRBD1 (5 bases). V gave up 2 bases and J gave up 3 bases, with 11 bases separating them. The germline V gene encodes CDR1 SGHTS and CDR2 YDEGEE. CDR3 size: 14 residues. The CDR3 is CASSFGDRHYGYTF. Here the CDR3 DNA reads TGTGCCAGCAGCTTTGGGGACCGGCACTATGGCTACACCTTC.

V gene TRBV28 combines with J gene TRBJ2-4; D is perhaps TRBD2 (6 bases). Germline V lookup: CDR1 MDHEN, CDR2 SYDVKM. V was pared by 6 bases and J by 6 bases, with 21 bases between. This CDR3 region has 16 residues. This CDR3 is CASSSNFGGDGNIQYF. The CDR3 DNA sequence: TGTGCCAGCAGCTCCAACTTTGGAGGGGATGGAAACATTCAGTACTTC.

This clone has only a few counts. The chain links TRBV19 to TRBJ2-7; D may match TRBD1 or TRBD2 (5 bases each). Between the trimmed V and J ends, which lost 6 bases and 6 bases, there was a span of 15 bases. Looked up from germline, CDR1 is LNHDA and CDR2 is SQIVND (reference sequence). The CDR3 contains 13 residues. The chain's CDR3 is CASSPGPRAEQYF. In DNA form, the CDR3 reads TGTGCCAGTAGCCCGGGACCGCGCGCCGAGCAGTACTTC.

This clone was detected many times. The V and J genes are TRBV28 and TRBJ1-6; D is unresolved. V lost 2 bases and J lost 9, with 11 bases in between. The CDR3 runs 14 residues. In germline, CDR1 is MDHEN, CDR2 SYDVKM. CDR3 DNA sequence: TGTGCCAGCAGTTTACGGGGAGTTAGTTCACCCCTCCACTTT. Its protein product is CASSLRGVSSPLHF. The entire variable domain, with the rest obtained from reference TRBV28 and TRBJ1-6, is as follows: DVKVTQSSRYLVKRTGEKVFLECVQDMDHENMFWYRQDPGLGLRLIYFSYDVKMKEKGDIPEGYSVSREKKERFSLILESASTNQTSMYLCASSLRGVSSPLHFGNGTRLTVT.

This clone is termed medium-sized (0.01 to 0.1%). The rearrangement links TRBV20-1 to TRBJ2-7; the D gene is possibly TRBD1 (5 bases). The germline V gene has CDR1 DFQATT and CDR2 SNEGSKA (reference sequence). V lost 0 bases and J 4 bases, leaving 13 bases between the germline ends. The CDR3 consists of 14 residues. DNA for the CDR3: TGCAGTGCTAGAGAGGGGCAGCAGATTTACGAGCAGTACTTC. Protein: CSAREGQQIYEQYF.

This clone was seen ten or more times. Here the CDR3 reads CASSSQRLQYEQYF. The DNA for the CDR3 is TGTGCCAGCAGTTCCCAGCGGCTGCAGTACGAGCAGTACTTC. The chain is built from TRBV6-2 or TRBV6-3 and TRBJ2-7; tentative D call: TRBD2 (5 bases). Trimming stripped 4 bases from V and 4 bases from J, with 14 bases between. The CDR3 loop spans 14 amino acids. Germline values: CDR1 MNHEY, CDR2 SVGEGT.

This clone was recorded at least ten times. The chain joins TRBV3-1 to TRBJ2-7, with D hard to call. Germline CDR1 is LGHDT and CDR2 is YNNKEL (reference sequence). The germline V and J ends were trimmed by 4 bases and 0 bases, with 13 bases remaining between them. The CDR3 consists of 15 residues. The CDR3 sequence: CASSRDLKSSYEQYF. The CDR3 DNA sequence: TGTGCCAGCAGCCGTGACTTGAAAAGCTCCTACGAGCAGTACTTC.

As for this clone: A much bigger clone sits one base away, suggesting this may be a read error. The rearrangement uses TRBV5-4 and TRBJ2-7; 9 bases align to TRBD2. This CDR3 has 17 residues. Germline CDR1 SGHNT, CDR2 YYREEE (reference sequence). The V and J ends lost 0 bases and 7 bases, in that order; junction bases with no gene match: 14. CDR3 coding DNA: TGTGCCAGCAGCTTGGGGGTTGGGTTAGCGGGAGTAAAGGAGCAGTACTTC. Translated: CASSLGVGLAGVKEQYF.

A few counts support this clone. This chain joins TRBV15 and TRBJ2-7, with 9 bases fitting TRBD2. Per the germline V gene, CDR1 is LNHNV and CDR2 is YYDKDF (reference sequence). The J segment lost 7 bases and the V segment lost 10 bases, leaving 17 bases of the junction unmatched. This CDR3 contains 15 residues. The CDR3 DNA sequence: TGTGCCAGCAGACCGCCCGGCGGGAGGGCGAGGGAGCAGTACTTC. It specifies CASRPPGGRAREQYF.

J is TRBJ2-7 and V is TRBV27; 7 bases match TRBD1. CDR3 length: 14 amino acids. V shed 5 bases, J shed 4 bases, and the junction held 8 bases outside the gene matches. Germline V gives CDR1 MNHEY, CDR2 SMNVEV (reference sequence). The CDR3 loop is CASSPPDRVYEQYF. CDR3 DNA sequence: TGTGCCAGCAGTCCTCCCGACAGGGTTTACGAGCAGTACTTC.

This clone occurred many times. CDR3 loop: CASSPTGLNQPQHF. The CDR3 nucleotides are TGTGCCAGTAGTCCGACAGGGTTAAATCAGCCCCAGCATTTT. The chain carries TRBV19 and TRBJ1-5, with TRBD1 identical over 7 bases. The trim removed 5 bases at V and 4 bases at J, leaving 5 bases unmatched. The CDR3 extends over 14 amino acids. Germline CDR1 is LNHDA and CDR2 is SQIVND (reference sequence).

This clone has a count of ten or more. The rearrangement uses TRBV11-2 and TRBJ2-2; the D is unclear. The CDR3 consists of 13 residues. Trimming left V 2 bases short and J 6 bases short, with 7 bases between. Per germline, CDR1 SGHAT and CDR2 FQNNGV. CDR3 bases: TGTGCCAGCAGCTTATTTGACCCCGGGGAGCTGTTTTTT. This gives the protein CASSLFDPGELFF.

This clone has a handful of counts. The genes are TRBV6-1 and TRBJ2-1, with D perhaps matching TRBD1 (7 bases). Germline V gene sequence: CDR1 MNHNS, CDR2 SASEGT. The V and J ends lost 7 bases and 2 bases respectively, with 15 bases between them. The CDR3 has 15 residues. The CDR3 DNA follows: TGTGCCAGCACTTTAGGGGGCGGGGCCTACAATGAGCAGTTCTTC. Translating it yields CASTLGGGAYNEQFF.

By its share, this clone is medium-sized. This chain links TRBV6-1 with TRBJ1-5; 8 nucleotides match TRBD1. The CDR3 is 16 amino acids. V was pared by 5 bases and J by 7 bases, with 13 bases of the junction left unmatched. Germline CDR1 is MNHNS and CDR2 is SASEGT. CDR3 DNA sequence: TGTGCCAGCAGTTCGACTCAGGGGGCAGGTGACCAGCCCCAGCATTTT. Residues: CASSSTQGAGDQPQHF.

This clone has at least ten counts. This chain links TRBV11-2 with TRBJ2-1; D may be TRBD2 (6 bases). Trimming pared 7 bases from V and 4 bases from J, leaving 17 bases between. The germline gives CDR1 SGHAT, CDR2 FQNNGV. The CDR3 is made up of 15 amino acids. CDR3 coding DNA: TGTGCCAGCAACCGGGAGTCAAGTGGGTACAATGAGCAGTTCTTC. Protein sequence: CASNRESSGYNEQFF.

V and J are TRBV11-2 and TRBJ1-2; weak D call: TRBD1 (6 bases). The germline CDR1 and CDR2 sequences are SGHAT and FQNNGV. This CDR3 comprises 14 residues. V shed 5 bases and J shed 7 bases, with 17 bases lying between them. CDR3 bases: TGTGCCAGCAGCCCCGACGGGGGCGGATGTGGCTACACCTTC. It is translated as CASSPDGGGCGYTF.

This clone was seen at least ten times. The chain links TRBV28 to TRBJ1-2, with D possibly being TRBD1 (5 bases). Trimming stripped 6 bases from V and 6 bases from J, with 14 bases between. Looked up from germline, CDR1 is MDHEN and CDR2 is SYDVKM. The CDR3 length is 13 residues. The CDR3 bases are TGTGCCAGCAGGGACGGGCAGGGCCATGGCTACACCTTC. As protein: CASRDGQGHGYTF.

Ten or more counts support this clone. This chain joins TRBV29-1 and TRBJ1-1; D is uncertain. Per germline, CDR1 SQVTM and CDR2 ANQGSEA. The CDR3 is 11 amino acids. Deletions cut 6 bases from V and 4 bases from J, with 9 bases between. The CDR3 spells CSVRNFTEAFF. In DNA form, the CDR3 reads TGCAGCGTAAGGAATTTCACTGAAGCTTTCTTT.

On this clone itself: The sample holds other DNA sequences that translate to the same CDR3. CDR3 amino acids: CASSPGSYEQYF. The CDR3 bases are TGTGCCAGCTCACCGGGCTCCTACGAGCAGTACTTC. The chain carries TRBV18 and TRBJ2-7; unclear D gene. The V gene's germline CDR1 is KGHSH and CDR2 LQKENI. The CDR3 sequence is 12 residues long. V gave up 3 bases and J gave up 0 bases, with 3 bases separating them.

The sample holds many counts of this clone. The chain combines TRBV7-6 with TRBJ2-1, with 7 bases identical to TRBD2. Germline CDR1 reads SGHVS; CDR2 reads FNYEAQ. The CDR3 loop spans 16 amino acids. The V segment lost 3 bases and the J segment 0 bases; nucleotides outside the gene matches: 5. Here the CDR3 DNA reads TGTGCCAGCAGCTTTGGAGCGGGAATCTCCTACAATGAGCAGTTCTTC. It encodes CASSFGAGISYNEQFF.

By its share, this clone is medium-sized (0.01 to 0.1%). The CDR3 sequence: CASRLGELKDTEAFF. Written as DNA, the CDR3 is TGTGCCAGCCGACTCGGGGAATTGAAGGACACTGAAGCTTTCTTT. This chain joins TRBV2 and TRBJ1-1; no clear D gene. The CDR3 sequence is 15 residues long. V dropped 8 bases and J dropped 3 bases, with 19 bases sitting between them. From germline, CDR1 is SNHLY and CDR2 FYNNEI.

The rearrangement joins TRBV24-1 to TRBJ1-2; D is undetermined. The CDR3 loop spans 11 amino acids. Trimming took 8 bases from V and 10 from J, leaving 13 bases between them. The germline gives CDR1 KGHDR, CDR2 SFDVKD. CDR3 region: CATILGRIYTF. Here the CDR3 DNA reads TGTGCCACCATCCTGGGTAGGATCTACACCTTC.

This clone was seen at least ten times. The chain recombines TRBV20-1 with TRBJ2-3, with D unclear. The V gene lost 5 bases and the J gene lost 4 bases, with 10 bases spanning the gap. This CDR3 spans 12 amino acids. Germline CDR1 DFQATT, CDR2 SNEGSKA (reference sequence). The CDR3 bases are TGCAGTGCTGAGATTGACGCAGATACGCAGTATTTT. As protein: CSAEIDADTQYF.

This clone was detected a few times. This chain joins TRBV12-3 or TRBV12-4 and TRBJ2-2; the D is unclear. Trimming stripped 2 bases from V and 3 bases from J, with 4 bases between. This CDR3 comprises 13 residues. CDR3 loop: CASSLLDTGELFF. The CDR3 nucleotides read TGTGCCAGCAGTTTACTAGACACCGGGGAGCTGTTTTTT.

This clone has just a few counts. The rearrangement uses TRBV28 and TRBJ1-2; the D is unclear. V was cut by 5 bases and J by 10 bases, with 17 bases left in between. The CDR3 covers 13 residues. Germline V lookup: CDR1 MDHEN, CDR2 SYDVKM. In DNA form, the CDR3 reads TGTGCCAGCAGTGGTAACGGATGGGGAGTCTACACCTTC. Translating gives CASSGNGWGVYTF.